The 29 T cell receptor beta chains given below trace back to one sample, sequenced in a study of metastatic and nonmetastatic thyroid tumors. Ahead of thyroid surgery, no patient had received treatment of any kind. TCRdb re-called the PCR reads through MiXCR. The data contain about 35,000 clones, over 25% of them singletons. Input material: blood. These receptors all come from a female donor with papillary thyroid cancer or a benign thyroid nodule (not recorded which). Some clones in this sample may be carry-over from other donors' samples.

This clone was found many times. This chain connects TRBV20-1 to TRBJ1-2; D unresolved. The germline gives CDR1 DFQATT, CDR2 SNEGSKA (reference sequence). The CDR3 has 13 amino acids. V gave up 4 bases and J gave up 3 bases, with 12 bases separating them. The CDR3 is CSAKDWADYGYTF. The CDR3 coding sequence is TGCAGTGCTAAAGATTGGGCCGACTATGGCTACACCTTC.

This clone has just a few counts. The chain is built from TRBV5-1 and TRBJ2-1; 9 bases map to TRBD1. Germline CDR1 reads SGHRS; CDR2 reads YFSETQ. The CDR3 contains 15 residues. V lost 4 bases to trimming and J lost 6 bases; unmatched junction nucleotides: 8. CDR3 sequence: CASSPHRTGVNEQFF. The CDR3 DNA reads as TGCGCCAGCAGCCCGCATCGGACAGGGGTCAATGAGCAGTTCTTC.

This clone came up a few times. A much larger clone lies one base from this, so it may be a read error. The chain uses TRBV27 and TRBJ1-5; D uncertain. Germline CDR1 MNHEY, CDR2 SMNVEV (reference sequence). The CDR3 loop spans 13 amino acids. CDR3 nucleotides: TGTGCCGGCAGCCTTTGGGGTGGTGAGCCCCATCATTTT. Its protein is CAGSLWGGEPHHF.

Notes on this clone: At one of its ends the junction is not consistent with the germline gene, which may arise from a read error. The chain uses TRBV24-1 and TRBJ2-7; 11 positions agree with TRBD1. From germline, CDR1 is KGHDR and CDR2 SFDVKD. The CDR3 runs 18 residues. The CDR3 bases are TGTGCCACCAGTGATGCCGGGACAGGGGGGCGAATGCTCTACGACCAGTACTTC. This sequence encodes CATSDAGTGGRMLYDQYF.

J is TRBJ1-2 and V is TRBV20-1; TRBD1 might be the D (5 bases). Germline-derived CDR1 and CDR2 are DFQATT and SNEGSKA (reference sequence). With 6 bases removed from V and 8 bases from J, the gap between germline ends came to 16 bases. The CDR3 extends over 12 amino acids. The CDR3 DNA reads TGCAGTGCCCTCCAGGGAAGGGTGGGCTACACCTTC. Translating gives CSALQGRVGYTF.

This clone was seen repeatedly, ten times or more. This chain uses TRBV27 with TRBJ1-5; 8 positions match TRBD1. The CDR3 sequence is 20 residues long. Losses at the gene ends were 3 bases for V and 0 bases for J; bases not matched to a gene: 16. Germline CDR1 reads MNHEY; CDR2 reads SMNVEV (reference sequence). CDR3 protein: CASSFPFHMTGDLSNQPQHF. The DNA for the CDR3 is TGTGCCAGCAGTTTTCCGTTTCATATGACAGGGGACCTTAGCAATCAGCCCCAGCATTTT.

This clone was seen at least ten times. A much larger clone lies a single base off, so this may be a read error. The chain links TRBV20-1 to TRBJ2-1; 7 nucleotides agree with TRBD2. This CDR3 is 13 amino acids long. J lost 3 bases, V lost 5 bases, and 4 bases had no gene match. The germline CDR1 and CDR2 sequences are DFQATT and SNEGSKA (reference sequence). As DNA, the CDR3 is TGCAGTGCTCTAGCGGTGGACTACAATGAGCAGTTCTTC. Translated, it gives CSALAVDYNEQFF.

This clone appeared a few times. The chain uses TRBV7-2 and TRBJ2-5; a possible D gene is TRBD2 (5 bases). The V end lost 5 bases, the J end lost 7 bases, and 11 bases lay between the germline ends. Germline-derived CDR1 and CDR2 are SGHTA and FQGNSA. The CDR3 length is 12 residues. As DNA, the CDR3 is TGTGCCAGCAGCCCCCTTGGAGGGACCCAGTACTTC. Translation: CASSPLGGTQYF.

The V call is TRBV20-1, the J call TRBJ2-7; tentative D call: TRBD2 (5 bases). Trimming removed 0 bases from V and 0 bases from J, with 18 bases in between. In germline, CDR1 is DFQATT, CDR2 SNEGSKA (reference sequence). CDR3 length: 17 amino acids. The CDR3 reads CSARDLGPSWDSYEQYF. The CDR3 DNA reads TGCAGTGCTAGAGATCTCGGGCCTAGCTGGGACTCCTACGAGCAGTACTTC.

This clone was observed many times. The V gene is TRBV19, the J gene TRBJ1-5, with a tentative D call TRBD1 (6 bases). The CDR3 covers 16 residues. Trimming took 10 bases from V and 3 from J, leaving 22 bases between them. Germline V lookup: CDR1 LNHDA, CDR2 SQIVND (reference sequence). The CDR3 DNA reads as TGTGCCACCCGTGGGACTGGACAGACCCTCAATCAGCCCCAGCATTTT. Its protein is CATRGTGQTLNQPQHF.

V gene TRBV7-3 combines with J gene TRBJ2-3; D gene unclear. Germline-derived CDR1 and CDR2 are SGHTA and FQGTGA. V gave up 5 bases and J gave up 0 bases, with 12 bases separating them. The CDR3 consists of 15 residues. CDR3 DNA: TGTGCCAGCAGCCCAGGTTTCACTAGCACAGATACGCAGTATTTT. As protein: CASSPGFTSTDTQYF.

In the case of this clone: Its ends do not fully match the called genes, so a read error is possible. The chain joins TRBV20-1 to TRBJ2-7, with TRBD2 identical over 8 bases. CDR1 is DFQATT, CDR2 SNEGSKA, per germline (reference sequence). CDR3 length: 13 amino acids. The CDR3 spells CSATGLASSEQYF. The CDR3 DNA reads as TGCAGTGCTACTGGACTAGCCTCCTCCGAGCAGTACTTC.

Written as DNA, the CDR3 is TGTGCCAGCAGTTTGAGTCGGCTCGAAGCTTTCTTT. Its translation is CASSLSRLEAFF. The chain joins TRBV28 to TRBJ1-1; no reliable D call. Trimming pared 3 bases from V and 8 bases from J, leaving 10 bases between. Germline V gene sequence: CDR1 MDHEN, CDR2 SYDVKM. The CDR3 has 12 residues.

As for this clone: Since a much larger clone is just one base distant, this may be a read error. V is TRBV20-1 and J is TRBJ1-1; perhaps TRBD1 as D (5 bases). Germline values: CDR1 DFQATT, CDR2 SNEGSKA (reference sequence). CDR3 length: 15 amino acids. Trimming shortened V by 0 bases and J by 7 bases, and 18 bases separated the two germline ends. The CDR3: CSARDWAGGECEAFF. The CDR3 DNA sequence: TGCAGTGCTAGAGATTGGGCCGGGGGGGAGTGTGAAGCTTTCTTT.

This clone was seen at least ten times. The chain combines TRBV5-1 with TRBJ2-7, with D hard to call. CDR1 is SGHRS, CDR2 YFSETQ, per germline. V was shortened by 2 bases and J by 2 bases, with 14 bases between the two germline ends. The CDR3 covers 15 residues. CDR3 sequence reads: CASSFTALAPYEQYF. In nucleotides, the CDR3 is TGCGCCAGCAGCTTTACGGCCCTCGCGCCCTACGAGCAGTACTTC.

This clone was detected many times. J is TRBJ1-4 and V is TRBV3-1; D perhaps matches TRBD1 (5 bases). V was cut by 6 bases and J by 8 bases, with 16 bases left in between. The germline CDR1 and CDR2 sequences are LGHDT and YNNKEL (reference sequence). This CDR3 region has 14 residues. In nucleotides, the CDR3 is TGTGCCAGCAGGCCAAGAGGGGCTGGGGAAAAACTGTTTTTT. This translates into CASRPRGAGEKLFF.

V and J are TRBV7-8 and TRBJ2-3; D perhaps matches TRBD2 (6 bases). The germline V gene has CDR1 SGHVS and CDR2 FQNEAQ. Trimming removed 6 bases from V and 0 bases from J, with 10 bases in between. This CDR3 region has 14 residues. The CDR3 DNA is TGTGCCAGCAGAAGGGACTTAAGCACAGATACGCAGTATTTT. As protein: CASRRDLSTDTQYF. Together with reference TRBV7-8 and TRBJ2-3, the CDR3 gives the full variable domain: GAGVSQSPRYKVAKRGQDVALRCDPISGHVSLFWYQQALGQGPEFLTYFQNEAQLDKSGLPSDRFFAERPEGSVSTLKIQRTQQEDSAVYLCASRRDLSTDTQYFGPGTRLTVL.

This clone was seen many times. The rearrangement joins TRBV7-9 to TRBJ2-7; unclear D gene. This CDR3 is built from 14 residues. Trimming removed 0 bases from V and 4 bases from J, with 10 bases in between. The germline V gene has CDR1 SEHNR and CDR2 FQNEAQ (reference sequence). DNA for the CDR3: TGTGCCAGCAGCTTAGCTCTAGGGTGGTACGAGCAGTACTTC. Its protein product is CASSLALGWYEQYF.

This clone showed up many times. In nucleotides, the CDR3 is TGCGCCAGCAGCTTGGCTTTGGGCGGCCCCAGGACAGTTAACTACGAGCAGTACTTC. The encoded protein is CASSLALGGPRTVNYEQYF. The chain links TRBV4-1 to TRBJ2-7; perhaps TRBD1 as D (6 bases). Trimming took 5 bases from V and 3 from J, leaving 29 bases between them. This CDR3 region has 19 residues. The V gene's germline CDR1 is MGHRA and CDR2 YSYEKL.

This clone was observed many times. This sequence joins TRBV30 and TRBJ2-1, with no clear D. Germline V gene data show CDR1 as GTSNPN and CDR2 as SVGIG (reference sequence). This CDR3 has 11 residues. Between the trimmed V and J ends, which lost 3 bases and 3 bases, there was a span of 3 bases. DNA of the CDR3: TGTGCCTGGAGAGGCTACAATGAGCAGTTCTTC. Translating it yields CAWRGYNEQFF.

There are many counts of this clone. V usage is TRBV9 and J usage is TRBJ2-3, with TRBD1 as a possible D gene (5 bases). In germline, CDR1 is SGDLS, CDR2 YYNGEE. The V gene lost 1 base and the J gene lost 7 bases, with 10 bases spanning the gap. This CDR3 region has 13 residues. The CDR3, as DNA: TGTGCCAGCAGCGTAATTCCAGGGAATACGCAGTATTTT. Encoded protein: CASSVIPGNTQYF. Full variable domain (remainder filled in from reference TRBV9 and TRBJ2-3): DSGVTQTPKHLITATGQRVTLRCSPRSGDLSVYWYQQSLDQGLQFLIQYYNGEERAKGNILERFSAQQFPDLHSELNLSSLELGDSALYFCASSVIPGNTQYFGPGTRLTVL.

V and J are TRBV6-2 or TRBV6-3 and TRBJ2-2; TRBD1 aligns across 7 bases. This CDR3 spans 16 amino acids. The V gene end was trimmed by 0 bases and the J gene end by 7 bases; junction bases not matched to a gene: 8. Germline CDR1 MNHEY, CDR2 SVGEGT. DNA for the CDR3: TGTGCCAGCAGTTACTCGGGAACAGGGGCTGGCGGGGAGCTGTTTTTT. Residues: CASSYSGTGAGGELFF.

CDR3 bases: TGCGCCAGCAGCCTAACTAGCGACGAGCAGTACTTC. It translates to CASSLTSDEQYF. The chain links TRBV4-3 to TRBJ2-7; 7 bases are a match to TRBD2. Germline V gene data show CDR1 as LGHNA and CDR2 as YSLEER. The CDR3 is 12 residues long. V gave up 4 bases and J gave up 5 bases; unmatched junction bases: 2.

This clone is deemed hyperexpanded. The genes are TRBV20-1 and TRBJ1-1; D call uncertain. V was pared by 4 bases and J by 0 bases, with 15 bases between. CDR3 length: 15 residues. Germline lookup yields CDR1 DFQATT and CDR2 SNEGSKA (reference sequence). CDR3 DNA: TGCAGTGCTACCGACCCGCTGACGGTGAACACTGAAGCTTTCTTT. Translating gives CSATDPLTVNTEAFF.

This clone occurred a few times. V gene TRBV12-3 or TRBV12-4 combines with J gene TRBJ1-6; 10 nucleotides align to TRBD1. Trimming removed 6 bases from V and 7 bases from J; junction bases left unmatched: 6. The CDR3 has 15 amino acids. The CDR3 reads CASRETGGENSPLHF. In DNA, the CDR3 is TGTGCCAGCAGGGAGACAGGGGGCGAGAATTCACCCCTCCACTTT.

This rearrangement joins TRBV5-1 to TRBJ1-5; TRBD1 is a possible D gene (6 bases). CDR1 and CDR2 from the germline V gene are SGHRS and YFSETQ. The CDR3 contains 15 residues. The V end lost 4 bases, the J end lost 3 bases, and 14 bases lay between the germline ends. In nucleotides, the CDR3 is TGCGCCAGCAGCGGCGGAGGGGGGGCCAATCAGCCCCAGCATTTT. Translating gives CASSGGGGANQPQHF.

This clone was observed a few times. A much larger clone lies a single base off, so this may be a read error. J is TRBJ2-3 and V is TRBV12-3 or TRBV12-4; unclear D gene. V gave up 3 bases and J gave up 9 bases, with 13 bases separating them. This CDR3 has 13 amino acids. This chain's CDR3 is CASSFAPAPTQYF. DNA for the CDR3: TGTGCCAGCAGTTTTGCCCCCGCTCCAACGCAGTATTTT.

This clone appeared a few times. The CDR3 region is CASSWLGDTEAFF. The CDR3 bases are TGTGCCAGCAGTTGGTTAGGGGACACTGAAGCTTTCTTT. The gene calls are TRBV27 and TRBJ1-1; D is perhaps TRBD1 (5 bases). The ends were cut back, 4 bases at V and 3 bases at J, with 9 bases in the middle. CDR3 length equals 13 residues. CDR1 MNHEY and CDR2 SMNVEV come from the germline V gene (reference sequence).

This CDR3 is CASSVASREGTEQFF. The CDR3 DNA is TGTGCCAGCAGCGTAGCGTCCCGGGAGGGTACTGAGCAGTTCTTC. This chain links TRBV9 with TRBJ2-1, with 8 nucleotides matching TRBD2. The germline CDR1 and CDR2 sequences are SGDLS and YYNGEE. The V gene end was trimmed by 0 bases and the J gene end by 9 bases; junction bases not matched to a gene: 8. The CDR3 contains 15 residues.